These 20 T cell receptor beta chains came from one sample sequenced in a study of blood T cell repertoires in COVID-19. Measured with immunoSEQ multiplex PCR; TCRdb has only the in-frame clones, and not every one. The sample contains under 450,000 clones, approximately 91% of which appear only once. The sequenced material came from peripheral blood. These receptors came from a middle-aged woman with COVID-19, enrolled during active disease.

This rearrangement joins TRBV7-8 to TRBJ2-3, with a tentative D call TRBD2 (7 bases). The length of the CDR3 is 18 residues. V was cut by 5 bases and J by 7 bases, with 28 bases left in between. Germline lookup yields CDR1 SGHVS and CDR2 FQNEAQ. The CDR3 region is CASSLTSVGGRALHTQYF. The CDR3 DNA sequence: TGTGCCAGCAGCCTTACCAGCGTAGGGGGGAGGGCCTTACATACGCAGTATTTT.

The chain joins TRBV5-1 to TRBJ2-2; 10 bases fit TRBD1. V dropped 5 bases and J dropped 6; count of bases not matched to a gene: 7. Germline CDR1 SGHRS, CDR2 YFSETQ. CDR3 size: 15 residues. The CDR3 sequence: CASRPGQGFPGELFF. The DNA of the CDR3 is TGCGCCAGCAGGCCGGGACAGGGGTTCCCCGGGGAGCTGTTTTTT.

This chain's CDR3 is CASSLGQGAFF. CDR3 nucleotide sequence: TGTGCCAGCAGTTTGGGGCAGGGAGCTTTCTTT. V is TRBV28 and J is TRBJ1-1; D might be TRBD1 (5 bases). Deletions cut 3 bases from V and 10 bases from J, with 9 bases between. From germline, CDR1 is MDHEN and CDR2 SYDVKM. The CDR3 sequence is 11 residues long.

The rearrangement joins TRBV6-2 or TRBV6-3 to TRBJ1-6, with D hard to call. This CDR3 is built from 15 residues. Deletions cut 5 bases from V and 8 bases from J, with 16 bases between. Germline V CDR1 and CDR2: MNHEY, SVGEGT. The CDR3 region has the DNA TGTGCCAGCAGTAACCCGGCCCTTCAGGATTCACCCCTCCACTTT. Its protein product is CASSNPALQDSPLHF.

V is TRBV9 and J is TRBJ1-2; TRBD1 matches at 7 bases. V shed 4 bases and J 8 bases; nucleotides not matched to a gene: 5. This CDR3 has 12 amino acids. Per germline, CDR1 SGDLS and CDR2 YYNGEE. CDR3 loop: CASSLTGEGYTF. DNA of the CDR3: TGTGCCAGCAGCCTCACAGGGGAAGGCTACACCTTC.

The V and J genes are TRBV28 and TRBJ2-2; D is ambiguous. This CDR3 contains 14 residues. V lost 3 bases and J lost 3, with 8 bases in between. Germline V gives CDR1 MDHEN, CDR2 SYDVKM. CDR3 sequence reads: CASSFFADTGELFF. For the CDR3, the DNA is TGTGCCAGCAGTTTTTTTGCAGACACCGGGGAGCTGTTTTTT.

This rearrangement joins TRBV11-2 to TRBJ1-3; D remains unclear. Germline V gives CDR1 SGHAT, CDR2 FQNNGV. The CDR3 sequence is 16 residues long. Trimming removed 0 bases from V and 0 bases from J, with 9 bases in between. CDR3 DNA sequence: TGTGCCAGCAGCTTAGATCGCTTACTCTCTGGAAACACCATATATTTT. It translates to CASSLDRLLSGNTIYF.

A single count supports this clone. V usage is TRBV5-1 and J usage is TRBJ2-1; TRBD2 is a possible D gene (6 bases). Germline V CDR1 and CDR2: SGHRS, YFSETQ. Trimming removed 4 bases at V and 9 bases at J, with 23 bases between. This CDR3 region has 16 residues. CDR3 region: CASSPSDGGWNREQFF. The CDR3 nucleotides read TGCGCCAGCAGCCCTTCGGACGGGGGATGGAATCGTGAGCAGTTCTTC.

This chain links TRBV7-9 with TRBJ1-4; perhaps TRBD1 as D (6 bases). There are 14 residues in the CDR3. CDR1 SEHNR and CDR2 FQNEAQ come from the germline V gene (reference sequence). V lost 4 bases and J lost 3, with 9 bases in between. DNA for the CDR3: TGTGCCAGCAGCTACGACAGGCCTAATGAAAAACTGTTTTTT. Protein: CASSYDRPNEKLFF.

Here the CDR3 reads CASSPEMGGEQYF. The CDR3 DNA sequence: TGTGCCAGCAGCCCTGAAATGGGCGGGGAGCAGTACTTC. J is TRBJ2-7 and V is TRBV7-2; a possible D gene is TRBD2 (5 bases). Deletions cut 5 bases from V and 7 bases from J, with 15 bases between. CDR1 and CDR2 (germline): SGHTA, FQGNSA. The CDR3 is 13 residues long.

The V call is TRBV11-2, the J call TRBJ2-7; tentatively, D is TRBD1 (5 bases). Per the germline V gene, CDR1 is SGHAT and CDR2 is FQNNGV. The CDR3 consists of 17 residues. V was cut by 5 bases and J by 0 bases, with 20 bases left in between. The CDR3 DNA reads as TGTGCCAGCAGCATCTCCTTGACAGTCGATAGCTCCTACGAGCAGTACTTC. It encodes CASSISLTVDSSYEQYF.

This chain uses TRBV27 with TRBJ1-1, with 7 bases aligning to TRBD1. CDR1 and CDR2 (germline): MNHEY, SMNVEV (reference sequence). CDR3 length: 13 residues. The V and J ends lost 8 bases and 9 bases, in that order; junction bases with no gene match: 12. The chain's CDR3 is CASFRGMGAKAFF. In DNA form, the CDR3 reads TGTGCCAGCTTCAGGGGGATGGGGGCCAAAGCTTTCTTT.

The chain uses TRBV5-1 and TRBJ1-5; 7 bases are shared with TRBD1. Germline lookup yields CDR1 SGHRS and CDR2 YFSETQ. V lost 0 bases, J lost 6 bases, and 6 bases stayed unmatched. The CDR3 length is 15 residues. DNA of the CDR3: TGCGCCAGCAGCTTGGGTGGAGACAGGGTTCAGCCCCAGCATTTT. Residues: CASSLGGDRVQPQHF.

In its sample, this clone was seen once. The V gene is TRBV9, the J gene TRBJ2-3, with 15 bases aligning to TRBD2. CDR1 SGDLS and CDR2 YYNGEE come from the germline V gene. V gave up 3 bases and J gave up 0 bases; unmatched junction bases: 5. The CDR3 loop spans 18 amino acids. CDR3 residues: CASSAGLAGGISTDTQYF. Here the CDR3 DNA reads TGTGCCAGCAGCGCCGGACTAGCGGGGGGGATAAGCACAGATACGCAGTATTTT.

The chain is built from TRBV7-3 and TRBJ2-2; D unclear. The germline V and J ends were trimmed by 1 base and 4 bases, with 7 bases remaining between them. The CDR3 runs 14 residues. Germline CDR1 SGHTA, CDR2 FQGTGA. The CDR3 sequence is CASSLIASTGELFF. The CDR3 DNA sequence: TGTGCCAGCAGCTTAATTGCGAGCACCGGGGAGCTGTTTTTT.

The chain recombines TRBV27 with TRBJ2-1; no clear D gene. This CDR3 region has 16 residues. Germline assignment: CDR1 MNHEY and CDR2 SMNVEV (reference sequence). Trimming pared 5 bases from V and 2 bases from J, leaving 16 bases between. The CDR3 is CASSPPIATTYNEQFF. The CDR3 nucleotides are TGTGCCAGCAGTCCCCCGATCGCCACTACCTACAATGAGCAGTTCTTC.

V and J are TRBV25-1 and TRBJ2-2; TRBD2 is a possible D gene (7 bases). Trimming took 6 bases from V and 5 from J, leaving 13 bases between them. Germline loops: CDR1 MGHDK, CDR2 SYGVNS. The CDR3 is 14 residues long. The chain's CDR3 is CASSLGGQTGELFF. The CDR3 DNA sequence: TGTGCCAGCAGCCTCGGGGGGCAAACCGGGGAGCTGTTTTTT. Based on the CDR3 plus reference TRBV25-1 and TRBJ2-2, the full variable domain is EADIYQTPRYLVIGTGKKITLECSQTMGHDKMYWYQQDPGMELHLIHYSYGVNSTEKGDLSSESTVSRIRTEHFPLTLESARPSHTSQYLCASSLGGQTGELFFGEGSRLTVL.

A note on this clone: This specimen includes other DNA sequences encoding the same CDR3. V gene TRBV6-5 combines with J gene TRBJ1-2; perhaps TRBD1 as D (6 bases). This CDR3 is built from 14 residues. The ends were cut back, 1 base at V and 7 bases at J, with 13 bases in the middle. CDR1 and CDR2 (germline): MNHEY, SVGAGI. The CDR3: CASSYFRGGGGYTF. The CDR3 DNA reads as TGTGCCAGCAGTTACTTCAGGGGCGGGGGTGGCTACACCTTC.

The genes are TRBV19 and TRBJ1-1, with D unclear. The V gene's germline CDR1 is LNHDA and CDR2 SQIVND (reference sequence). The CDR3 is made up of 14 amino acids. The V end was cut by 7 bases, the J end by 3 bases, with 15 bases between. The CDR3 sequence: CASNPGQEYTEAFF. The CDR3 DNA reads as TGTGCCAGTAATCCTGGGCAGGAATACACTGAAGCTTTCTTT.

The chain has TRBV27 and TRBJ1-1; no firm D call. The germline V gene encodes CDR1 MNHEY and CDR2 SMNVEV (reference sequence). The V gene lost 2 bases and the J gene lost 4 bases, with 14 bases spanning the gap. The CDR3 totals 15 residues. In DNA form, the CDR3 reads TGTGCCAGCAGTTTAACCCCCCCTAGGAGCACTGAAGCTTTCTTT. Amino acid sequence: CASSLTPPRSTEAFF.